This TCR beta chain derives from a study of cytomegalovirus exposure and HLA in healthy donors. Study-level findings and limits: Previous analysis showed most TCR beta V segments were productive about 87% or about 30% of the time. As a later analysis showed, a missense DCLRE1C variant was linked to trimming of TCR beta V- and J-genes.

The CDR3 contains 14 residues. Trimming took off 2 bases at V and 1 base at J, with 9 bases between the two ends. Germline V gives CDR1 SGHRS, CDR2 YFSETQ. PCR primers comprised 60 Vbeta and 13 Jbeta primers. Assay: immunoSEQ multiplex PCR; the TCRdb copy retains only in-frame clones and omits some. The sample holds about 170,000 clones, roughly 76% seen once. Unrecorded immune exposures were likely, despite nominal health at sampling. Of note for this clone: Its target is not known.

The chain recombines TRBV5-1 with TRBJ1-2; possibly TRBD1 for D (5 bases). The sequence was obtained from a male donor in good health and CMV-seronegative. The sample was PBMCs. As DNA, the CDR3 is TGCGCCAGCAGCTTCCTACAGGATAACTATGGCTACACCTTC. Translating it yields CASSFLQDNYGYTF.